Below, 18 T cell receptor beta chains from the same sample are listed, as sequenced in a study of blood T cell repertoires in COVID-19. Here immunoSEQ multiplex PCR was the method, and the copy in TCRdb shows in-frame clones only, minus some. This table has approximately 80,000 clones, more than 60% appearing once. The specimen was peripheral blood. These TCRs come from a human donor in a cohort sampled during active COVID-19.

The chain recombines TRBV5-6 with TRBJ2-7; TRBD1 agrees at 10 bases. This CDR3 is 13 amino acids long. V trimming: 6 bases; J trimming: 9 bases; junction bases outside the gene matches: 9. Germline V gene lookup returns CDR1 SGHDT and CDR2 YYEEEE. CDR3 residues: CASTRQGAVGQYF. CDR3 DNA: TGTGCCAGCACTCGACAGGGGGCGGTCGGGCAGTACTTC.

The chain uses TRBV18 and TRBJ2-7, with 8 bases lining up with TRBD1. The J segment lost 7 bases and the V segment lost 2 bases, leaving 10 bases of the junction unmatched. CDR1 is KGHSH, CDR2 LQKENI, per germline. The CDR3 is 15 residues long. The CDR3: CASSPRQGTAEEQYF. In nucleotides, the CDR3 is TGTGCCAGCTCACCAAGACAGGGGACTGCGGAAGAGCAGTACTTC.

The chain links TRBV7-9 to TRBJ2-5; TRBD1 aligns across 11 bases. This CDR3 is 15 amino acids long. The germline CDR1 and CDR2 sequences are SEHNR and FQNEAQ (reference sequence). V lost 5 bases and J lost 5; bases outside the gene matches: 7. CDR3 protein: CASSADRGLFETQYF. The CDR3, as DNA: TGTGCCAGCAGCGCGGACAGGGGGCTGTTTGAGACCCAGTACTTC.

This chain joins TRBV7-6 and TRBJ2-2; a possible D gene is TRBD1 (7 bases). Germline CDR1 reads SGHVS; CDR2 reads FNYEAQ. Trimming removed 1 base at V and 5 bases at J, with 14 bases between. The CDR3 sequence is 16 residues long. The CDR3 sequence: CASSLGRRDSTGELFF. As DNA, the CDR3 is TGTGCCAGCAGCTTAGGTCGGAGGGACAGTACCGGGGAGCTGTTTTTT.

The chain joins TRBV7-9 to TRBJ2-3; TRBD1 matches at 8 bases. The germline gives CDR1 SEHNR, CDR2 FQNEAQ (reference sequence). Trimming cost V 1 base and J 0 bases; bases outside gene matches: 0. The CDR3 runs 15 residues. In DNA form, the CDR3 reads TGTGCCAGCAGCTTAGGACAGGGGAGCACAGATACGCAGTATTTT. As protein: CASSLGQGSTDTQYF.

The rearrangement joins TRBV2 to TRBJ1-2; weak D call: TRBD1 (6 bases). The ends were cut back, 3 bases at V and 4 bases at J, with 15 bases in the middle. CDR1 SNHLY and CDR2 FYNNEI come from the germline V gene. The CDR3 is 15 amino acids. The CDR3 reads CASSDGPGGGYGYTF. DNA of the CDR3: TGTGCCAGCAGTGATGGGCCGGGGGGCGGCTATGGCTACACCTTC.

V gene TRBV5-1 combines with J gene TRBJ1-2, with 8 bases identical to TRBD1. The trim removed 2 bases at V and 7 bases at J, leaving 4 bases unmatched. The CDR3 has 13 residues. Germline CDR1 is SGHRS and CDR2 is YFSETQ. The CDR3 here is CASSLDRGSGYTF. The CDR3 DNA reads as TGCGCCAGCAGCTTAGACAGGGGAAGTGGCTACACCTTC.

This clone occurred a few times. The rearrangement uses TRBV9 and TRBJ1-2; 8 nucleotides agree with TRBD1. V lost 4 bases, J lost 3 bases, and 5 bases stayed unmatched. CDR3 length: 14 amino acids. Germline loops: CDR1 SGDLS, CDR2 YYNGEE. CDR3 amino acids: CASSTRQGHYGYTF. In DNA, the CDR3 is TGTGCCAGCAGCACCCGACAGGGGCACTATGGCTACACCTTC.

The V call is TRBV5-1, the J call TRBJ1-3; tentatively, D is TRBD1 (5 bases). CDR1 and CDR2 from the germline V gene are SGHRS and YFSETQ. The CDR3 loop spans 15 amino acids. Trimming stripped 2 bases from V and 0 bases from J, with 9 bases between. The CDR3 spells CASSFGGSSGNTIYF. The CDR3 DNA reads TGCGCCAGCAGCTTTGGGGGGAGCTCTGGAAACACCATATATTTT.

V usage is TRBV24-1 and J usage is TRBJ2-7, with D possibly matching TRBD2 (6 bases). CDR3 length equals 15 residues. CDR1 KGHDR and CDR2 SFDVKD come from the germline V gene. V lost 5 bases and J 7 bases, leaving 20 bases between the germline ends. CDR3: CATSGGWPGEREQYF. CDR3 DNA sequence: TGTGCCACCAGTGGCGGGTGGCCGGGGGAGCGGGAGCAGTACTTC.

This rearrangement joins TRBV19 to TRBJ2-7; no clear D. Germline lookup yields CDR1 LNHDA and CDR2 SQIVND (reference sequence). Deletions cut 4 bases from V and 7 bases from J, with 14 bases between. There are 13 residues in the CDR3. The CDR3 bases are TGTGCCAGTAGTAGATTTGGGCTCGCGGAGCAGTACTTC. It encodes CASSRFGLAEQYF.

This clone was observed a handful of times. The J gene is TRBJ2-5, the V gene TRBV5-1; TRBD1 is a possible D gene (6 bases). This CDR3 has 13 residues. The V end was cut by 2 bases, the J end by 1 base, with 6 bases between. Germline values: CDR1 SGHRS, CDR2 YFSETQ. This CDR3 reads CASSLQGQETQYF. The CDR3 DNA sequence: TGCGCCAGCAGCTTACAGGGCCAAGAGACCCAGTACTTC. Full variable domain (outside the CDR3, taken from reference TRBV5-1 and TRBJ2-5): KAGVTQTPRYLIKTRGQQVTLSCSPISGHRSVSWYQQTPGQGLQFLFEYFSETQRNKGNFPGRFSGRQFSNSRSEMNVSTLELGDSALYLCASSLQGQETQYFGPGTRLLVL.

This rearrangement joins TRBV9 to TRBJ1-2, with 7 positions matching TRBD1. From germline, CDR1 is SGDLS and CDR2 YYNGEE. Unmatched junction bases numbered 4, after V lost 5 bases and J lost 3 bases. The length of the CDR3 is 13 residues. This CDR3 reads CASRRGQDYGYTF. The DNA of the CDR3 is TGTGCCAGCAGACGAGGACAGGACTATGGCTACACCTTC.

The chain joins TRBV5-1 to TRBJ1-1, with unresolved D. CDR1 and CDR2 from the germline V gene are SGHRS and YFSETQ. V was cut by 6 bases and J by 0 bases, with 6 bases left in between. The CDR3 covers 12 residues. The CDR3 sequence is CASKEVNTEAFF. The DNA of the CDR3 is TGCGCCAGCAAGGAGGTGAACACTGAAGCTTTCTTT.

The J gene is TRBJ2-5, the V gene TRBV9; no firm D call. The germline gives CDR1 SGDLS, CDR2 YYNGEE. The CDR3 covers 13 residues. The germline V and J ends were trimmed by 0 bases and 5 bases, with 8 bases remaining between them. The CDR3 reads CASSVGVAETQYF. In DNA form, the CDR3 reads TGTGCCAGCAGCGTAGGTGTTGCGGAGACCCAGTACTTC. The variable domain in full, with the rest retrieved from reference TRBV9 and TRBJ2-5, is DSGVTQTPKHLITATGQRVTLRCSPRSGDLSVYWYQQSLDQGLQFLIQYYNGEERAKGNILERFSAQQFPDLHSELNLSSLELGDSALYFCASSVGVAETQYFGPGTRLLVL.

The chain joins TRBV5-1 to TRBJ2-1, with D possibly matching TRBD2 (5 bases). Germline assignment: CDR1 SGHRS and CDR2 YFSETQ. V was trimmed by 0 bases and J by 0 bases, leaving 13 bases between them. CDR3 length: 17 residues. CDR3 in amino acids: CASSLVLGGSSYNEQFF. For the CDR3, the DNA is TGCGCCAGCAGCTTGGTATTGGGTGGGAGCTCCTACAATGAGCAGTTCTTC.

The chain joins TRBV5-1 to TRBJ1-1; D is unresolved. Trimming removed 5 bases from V and 1 base from J, with 9 bases in between. The CDR3 is 13 residues long. Germline CDR1 SGHRS, CDR2 YFSETQ. Written as DNA, the CDR3 is TGCGCCAGCAGGAGGGAAGAGAACACTGAAGCTTTCTTT. Translated: CASRREENTEAFF. Looking up the rest from reference TRBV5-1 and TRBJ1-1 gives the full variable domain: KAGVTQTPRYLIKTRGQQVTLSCSPISGHRSVSWYQQTPGQGLQFLFEYFSETQRNKGNFPGRFSGRQFSNSRSEMNVSTLELGDSALYLCASRREENTEAFFGQGTRLTVV.

CDR3 amino acids: CAISESQVGEQFF. The CDR3 DNA sequence: TGTGCCATCAGTGAGTCTCAGGTCGGTGAGCAGTTCTTC. The chain recombines TRBV10-3 with TRBJ2-1; D is unresolved. V lost 0 bases, J lost 9 bases, and 9 bases lay in between. The CDR3 consists of 13 residues. CDR1 and CDR2 from the germline V gene are ENHRY and SYGVKD.